These T cell receptor beta chains were read from a single sample in a study of identical twins. MiXCR, applied by TCRdb to the 5' RACE reads, yields one record per CDR3 protein. The data contain approximately 600,000 distinct CDR3 sequences, 7% to 7.5% of them seen just once; the ten biggest clones take up roughly 1.6%. The same sample was also used in a study of yellow fever vaccine responses in identical twins.

Input material: PBMCs. The receptor source for this set is a woman aged 18-29 years in good health. CDR3s include the opening cysteine and the closing phenylalanine or tryptophan. The D gene is left open where the match is weak. Part of the rows lack a size; the others show once, few, many or a class for expanded clones.

>TRBJ1-2|few|TRBV4-1|NA
TGCGCCAGCAGCCGGGACTTTTATGGCTACACCTTC
CASSRDFYGYTF
>TRBJ2-6|many|TRBV5-1|NA
TGCGCCAGCAGCTCTAAACAGGGAGCACCATCTGGGGCCAACGTCCTGACTTTC
CASSSKQGAPSGANVLTF
>TRBJ2-5|NA|TRBV3-1|NA
TGTGCCAGCAGCCAAGGGTCCTTACAGGGAAACCGGGGGCAAGAGACCCAGTACTTC
CASSQGSLQGNRGQETQYF
>TRBJ2-1|many|TRBV2|TRBD1
TGTGCCAGCAGTGAACTCGTGGGCAGGGGGTTGATGGTTTTATCAAATGAGCAGTTCTTC
CASSELVGRGLMVLSNEQFF
>TRBJ2-7|few|TRBV20-1|NA
TGCAGTGCTAGGTCCTGGAGAGACCACGAGCAGTACTTC
CSARSWRDHEQYF
>TRBJ1-3|many|TRBV7-8|NA
TGTGCCAGCAGCCTGAGCACAGTCTCTGGAAACACCATATATTTT
CASSLSTVSGNTIYF
>TRBJ2-6|NA|TRBV2|NA
TGTGTCACCAGGGTGTCTGGGGCCAACGTCCTGACTTTC
CVTRVSGANVLTF
>TRBJ2-1|NA|TRBV5-1|TRBD2
TGCGCCAGCAGCCGACGGACTAGCGGGGCTTCGGGCTACAATGAGCAGTTCTTC
CASSRRTSGASGYNEQFF
>TRBJ2-3|many|TRBV5-1|TRBD2
TGCGCCAGCAGCGCCGGGACTAGCGGTTTCACAGATACGCAGTATTTT
CASSAGTSGFTDTQYF
>TRBJ2-3|few|TRBV12-3/TRBV12-4|TRBD2
TGTGCCAGCAGTATACTAGCGGGAGTGAATACGCAGTATTTT
CASSILAGVNTQYF
>TRBJ2-1|many|TRBV28|NA
TGTGCCAGCAGTTTTGGGGTTTCCTACAATGAGCAGTTCTTC
CASSFGVSYNEQFF
>TRBJ1-5|few|TRBV10-3|NA
TGTGCCATCAGCCGCGGGACGGGAGAAGGGCCCCAGCATTTT
CAISRGTGEGPQHF
>TRBJ1-6|NA|TRBV7-9|TRBD1
TGTGCCAGCAGCCGCCCGGGACAGGGCCTTTATTCACCCCTCCACTTT
CASSRPGQGLYSPLHF
>TRBJ2-7|many|TRBV29-1|NA
TGCAGCTCGCGGACAACCCTGGGCATCTACGAGCAGTACTTC
CSSRTTLGIYEQYF
>TRBJ1-2|NA|TRBV20-1|NA
TGCAGTGCTACCTTATTAGTGTTCGGCTACTATGGCTACACCTTC
CSATLLVFGYYGYTF
>TRBJ1-2|NA|TRBV6-5|NA
TGTGCCACCACTTATTCGGCCCTCCAGAACTATGGCTACACCTTC
CATTYSALQNYGYTF
>TRBJ2-1|many|TRBV5-5|TRBD1
TGTGCCAGCAGCGCGACAGGGTACTCATGGGGCTATGAGCAGTTCTTC
CASSATGYSWGYEQFF
>TRBJ1-5|many|TRBV3-1|TRBD1
TGTGCCAGCAGCGGACAGGGGTTTGGGCAGCCCCAGCATTTT
CASSGQGFGQPQHF
>TRBJ2-2|few|TRBV2|TRBD2
TGTGCCAAAACCGGGACTAGCAGTTCCGGGGAGCTGTTTTTT
CAKTGTSSSGELFF